These 5 T cell receptor beta chains came from one sample sequenced in a study of identical twins. TCRdb independently ran MiXCR on the 5' RACE reads; one entry per CDR3 protein. The sample lists over 200,000 distinct CDR3 sequences; roughly a tenth were seen once. Specimen: memory (CD45RO+) T cells sorted from blood. These receptors came from a woman between 18 and 30 years old in good health.

The V call is TRBV4-2, the J call TRBJ2-7, with TRBD1 matching over 9 bases. The junction had 1 base not matched to a gene; V was cut back by 5 bases and J by 5 bases. CDR1 LGHNA and CDR2 YNFKEQ come from the germline V gene. This CDR3 spans 12 amino acids. CDR3 sequence: CASSGDRDEQYF. For the CDR3, the DNA is TGTGCCAGCAGCGGGGACAGGGACGAGCAGTACTTC.

This clonotype was recorded at least ten times. CDR3 sequence (DNA): TGTGCCAGCAGCGTAGAGACGACCTACAATGAGCAGTTCTTC. Amino acids: CASSVETTYNEQFF. The chain is built from TRBV9 and TRBJ2-1, with D uncertain. Trimming stripped 0 bases from V and 2 bases from J, with 6 bases between. The CDR3 is 14 amino acids. Per germline, CDR1 SGDLS and CDR2 YYNGEE. The entire variable domain, with the rest obtained from reference TRBV9 and TRBJ2-1, is as follows: DSGVTQTPKHLITATGQRVTLRCSPRSGDLSVYWYQQSLDQGLQFLIQYYNGEERAKGNILERFSAQQFPDLHSELNLSSLELGDSALYFCASSVETTYNEQFFGPGTRLTVL.

The V gene is TRBV10-3, the J gene TRBJ2-7; 11 nucleotides align to TRBD2. The V and J ends lost 5 bases and 5 bases, in that order; junction bases with no gene match: 8. This CDR3 comprises 15 residues. Germline CDR1 and CDR2: ENHRY and SYGVKD. CDR3 coding DNA: TGTGCCATCAGTATATCTATGGGACTAGCGGACGAGCAGTACTTC. Protein product: CAISISMGLADEQYF.

The chain uses TRBV30 and TRBJ2-7; no clear D. Trimming pared 0 bases from V and 7 bases from J, leaving 13 bases between. The germline V gene has CDR1 GTSNPN and CDR2 SVGIG (reference sequence). The CDR3 length is 13 residues. The CDR3 sequence is CAWSVLPYLEQYF. CDR3 bases: TGTGCCTGGAGTGTACTGCCTTATCTAGAGCAGTACTTC. The variable domain in full, with the rest retrieved from reference TRBV30 and TRBJ2-7, is SQTIHQWPATLVQPVGSPLSLECTVEGTSNPNLYWYRQAAGRGLQLLFYSVGIGQISSEVPQNLSASRPQDRQFILSSKKLLLSDSGFYLCAWSVLPYLEQYFGPGTRLTVT.

This clonotype came up a few times. The rearrangement links TRBV30 to TRBJ2-4; D may be TRBD2 (6 bases). V shed 3 bases and J shed 0 bases, with 18 bases lying between them. CDR1 is GTSNPN, CDR2 SVGIG, per germline (reference sequence). The CDR3 spans 17 residues. DNA of the CDR3: TGTGCCTGGAGACGCTTCGGGAGAGGTCTAGCCAAAAACATTCAGTACTTC. It specifies CAWRRFGRGLAKNIQYF.